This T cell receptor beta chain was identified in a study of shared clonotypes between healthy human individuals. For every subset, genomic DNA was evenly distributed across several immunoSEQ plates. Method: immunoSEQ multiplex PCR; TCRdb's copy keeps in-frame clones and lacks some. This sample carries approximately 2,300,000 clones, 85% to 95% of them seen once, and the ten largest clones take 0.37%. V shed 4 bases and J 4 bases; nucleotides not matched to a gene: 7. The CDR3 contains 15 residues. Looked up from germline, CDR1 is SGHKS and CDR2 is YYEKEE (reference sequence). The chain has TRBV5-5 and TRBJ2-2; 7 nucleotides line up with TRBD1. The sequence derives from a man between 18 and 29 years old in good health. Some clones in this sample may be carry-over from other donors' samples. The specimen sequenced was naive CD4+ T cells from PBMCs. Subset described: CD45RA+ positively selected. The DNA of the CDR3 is TGTGCCAGCAGCAGGGGACAGAAAAGCACCGGGGAGCTGTTTTTT. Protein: CASSRGQKSTGELFF. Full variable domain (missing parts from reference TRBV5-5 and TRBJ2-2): DAGVTQSPTHLIKTRGQQVTLRCSPISGHKSVSWYQQVLGQGPQFIFQYYEKEERGRGNFPDRFSARQFPNYSSELNVNALLLGDSALYLCASSRGQKSTGELFFGEGSRLTVL.